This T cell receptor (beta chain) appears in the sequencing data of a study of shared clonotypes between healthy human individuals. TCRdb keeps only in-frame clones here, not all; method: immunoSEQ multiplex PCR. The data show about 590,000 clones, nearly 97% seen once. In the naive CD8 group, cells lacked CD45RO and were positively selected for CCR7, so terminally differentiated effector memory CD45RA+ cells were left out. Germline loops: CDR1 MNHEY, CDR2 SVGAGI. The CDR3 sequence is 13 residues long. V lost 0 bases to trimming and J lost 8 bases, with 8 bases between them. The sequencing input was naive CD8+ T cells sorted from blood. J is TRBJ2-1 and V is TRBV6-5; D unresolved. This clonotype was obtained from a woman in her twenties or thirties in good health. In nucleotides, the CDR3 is TGTGCCAGCAGTTACTCCCCGCTCCATGAGCAGTTCTTC. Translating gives CASSYSPLHEQFF.